These 24 T cell receptor beta chains came from one sample sequenced in a study of neurological immune-mediated disorders. TCRdb redid the calling of the 5' RACE reads with MiXCR, one entry per CDR3 protein. The data hold 49,000 or so distinct CDR3 sequences, with around a sixth observed a single time. Specimen: PBMCs. Receptors were obtained from a man aged 55 to 70 in good health.

The sample holds many counts of this clonotype. This chain joins TRBV5-1 and TRBJ2-2; possible D gene TRBD1, 5 bases. Germline lookup yields CDR1 SGHRS and CDR2 YFSETQ. The CDR3 contains 16 residues. Trimming shortened V by 0 bases and J by 1 base, and 10 bases separated the two germline ends. CDR3 residues: CASSLESGKNTGELFF. CDR3 in DNA: TGCGCCAGCAGCTTGGAGTCAGGGAAGAACACCGGGGAGCTGTTTTTT.

In its sample, this clonotype was seen many times. This sequence joins TRBV7-2 and TRBJ2-2; D gene uncertain. V lost 1 base to trimming and J lost 0 bases, with 3 bases between them. Germline V gives CDR1 SGHTA, CDR2 FQGNSA. The CDR3 length is 14 residues. The CDR3 nucleotides are TGTGCCAGCAGCTTAGTGACGAACACCGGGGAGCTGTTTTTT. It codes for CASSLVTNTGELFF.

The chain employs TRBV29-1 and TRBJ2-5; 7 positions agree with TRBD2. This CDR3 contains 11 residues. With 6 bases clipped from V and 9 bases from J, the junction kept 7 bases outside the gene matches. Germline V gene lookup returns CDR1 SQVTM and CDR2 ANQGSEA. The CDR3 DNA reads as TGCAGCGTGGGGGGGGTCCCATCCCAGTACTTC. Encoded protein: CSVGGVPSQYF.

This chain joins TRBV2 and TRBJ2-1; no clear D gene. Germline-derived CDR1 and CDR2 are SNHLY and FYNNEI. Trimming pared 4 bases from V and 8 bases from J, leaving 15 bases between. The CDR3 contains 14 residues. CDR3 nucleotide sequence: TGTGCCAGCAGTGCCCTCGATGTTAGCTATGAGCAGTTCTTC. As protein: CASSALDVSYEQFF.

The chain links TRBV20-1 to TRBJ2-5; TRBD2 might be the D (5 bases). The CDR3 has 13 residues. Looked up from germline, CDR1 is DFQATT and CDR2 is SNEGSKA (reference sequence). The V end was cut by 3 bases, the J end by 3 bases, with 11 bases between. The chain's CDR3 is CSASVGVKETQYF. The CDR3 DNA reads as TGCAGTGCTAGCGTGGGAGTGAAAGAGACCCAGTACTTC.

This clonotype was found many times. The chain joins TRBV12-3 or TRBV12-4 to TRBJ2-1; D remains ambiguous. Between the trimmed V and J ends, which lost 5 bases and 6 bases, there was a span of 14 bases. There are 14 residues in the CDR3. The DNA of the CDR3 is TGTGCCAGCAGTCCAGACGTTGTGGGCAATGAGCAGTTCTTC. Protein product: CASSPDVVGNEQFF.

This clonotype is a singleton in its sample. A much larger clone differs by one base, so this may be a read error. This chain connects TRBV14 to TRBJ2-1; 11 nucleotides line up with TRBD2. CDR3 length: 17 residues. Germline-derived CDR1 and CDR2 are SGHDN and FVKESK. With V trimmed by 1 base and J by 8 bases, 10 bases remained unmatched. CDR3 residues: CASSQGLAGPRGYEQFF. CDR3 nucleotides: TGTGCCAGCAGCCAAGGACTAGCGGGGCCACGGGGCTATGAGCAGTTCTTC. Filled out from reference TRBV14 and TRBJ2-1, the complete variable domain reads EAGVTQFPSHSVIEKGQTVTLRCDPISGHDNLYWYRRVMGKEIKFLLHFVKESKQDESGMPNNRFLAERTGGTYSTLKVQPAELEDSGVYFCASSQGLAGPRGYEQFFGPGTRLTVL.

By proportion, this clonotype is medium-sized. The chain has TRBV4-3 and TRBJ2-3; TRBD2 matches 13 bases. With 5 bases clipped from V and 4 bases from J, the junction kept 6 bases outside the gene matches. CDR1 LGHNA and CDR2 YSLEER come from the germline V gene. The CDR3 covers 16 residues. In DNA form, the CDR3 reads TGCGCCAGCAGCATGGAACTAGCGGGAGGGCCAGATACGCAGTATTTT. Translated, it gives CASSMELAGGPDTQYF.

This clonotype has ten or more counts. The V gene is TRBV29-1, the J gene TRBJ2-5; unclear D gene. The CDR3 totals 13 residues. Trimming stripped 1 base from V and 4 bases from J, with 10 bases between. Looked up from germline, CDR1 is SQVTM and CDR2 is ANQGSEA. CDR3 DNA sequence: TGCAGCGTTGAAGTTCCGGGTGTAGAGACCCAGTACTTC. Translated: CSVEVPGVETQYF. Supplemented by reference TRBV29-1 and TRBJ2-5, the full variable domain reads SAVISQKPSRDICQRGTSLTIQCQVDSQVTMMFWYRQQPGQSLTLIATANQGSEATYESGFVIDKFPISRPNLTFSTLTVSNMSPEDSSIYLCSVEVPGVETQYFGPGTRLLVL.

In its sample, this clonotype was seen many times. This chain uses TRBV20-1 with TRBJ2-7, with 8 bases matching TRBD1. Germline V gives CDR1 DFQATT, CDR2 SNEGSKA (reference sequence). This CDR3 contains 13 residues. V gave up 3 bases and J gave up 2 bases; unmatched junction bases: 3. The CDR3 is CSARRGQAYEQYF. In DNA, the CDR3 is TGCAGTGCTAGGAGGGGACAGGCCTACGAGCAGTACTTC.

This clonotype was seen ten or more times. The rearrangement uses TRBV5-1 and TRBJ2-3; tentatively, D is TRBD1 (5 bases). Between the trimmed V and J ends, which lost 6 bases and 6 bases, there was a span of 20 bases. Germline CDR1 is SGHRS and CDR2 is YFSETQ. There are 15 residues in the CDR3. The CDR3 is CASTGLGRVGDTQYF. The CDR3 DNA is TGCGCCAGCACCGGCCTCGGCAGGGTAGGGGATACGCAGTATTTT.

The V and J genes are TRBV30 and TRBJ2-2; 10 nucleotides agree with TRBD1. Germline V gene sequence: CDR1 GTSNPN, CDR2 SVGIG (reference sequence). CDR3 size: 16 residues. J lost 5 bases, V lost 2 bases, and 8 bases had no gene match. The CDR3 coding sequence is TGTGCCTGGAGTCCCCGGGACAGGGGATATACCGGGGAGCTGTTTTTT. Translated: CAWSPRDRGYTGELFF. The full variable domain, in which reference TRBV30 and TRBJ2-2 provide the parts outside the CDR3, is SQTIHQWPATLVQPVGSPLSLECTVEGTSNPNLYWYRQAAGRGLQLLFYSVGIGQISSEVPQNLSASRPQDRQFILSSKKLLLSDSGFYLCAWSPRDRGYTGELFFGEGSRLTVL.

The sample holds many counts of this clonotype. This chain links TRBV5-1 with TRBJ2-7, with D perhaps matching TRBD1 or TRBD2 (7 bases each). The germline V gene has CDR1 SGHRS and CDR2 YFSETQ. This CDR3 has 14 amino acids. V was cut by 6 bases and J by 2 bases, with 15 bases left in between. CDR3 in amino acids: CASNGEGATYEQYF. Here the CDR3 DNA reads TGCGCCAGCAACGGGGAGGGGGCGACCTACGAGCAGTACTTC. Looking up the rest from reference TRBV5-1 and TRBJ2-7 gives the full variable domain: KAGVTQTPRYLIKTRGQQVTLSCSPISGHRSVSWYQQTPGQGLQFLFEYFSETQRNKGNFPGRFSGRQFSNSRSEMNVSTLELGDSALYLCASNGEGATYEQYFGPGTRLTVT.

This clonotype has more than one count but fewer than ten. The V and J genes are TRBV29-1 and TRBJ2-1; 9 nucleotides agree with TRBD1. CDR3 length equals 13 residues. Trimming took 8 bases from V and 9 from J; bases not matched to a gene: 11. The germline gives CDR1 SQVTM, CDR2 ANQGSEA. CDR3 residues: CSLIKQGAGEQFF. The CDR3 coding sequence is TGCAGCCTTATAAAACAGGGGGCTGGTGAGCAGTTCTTC.

This clonotype was recorded at least ten times. The chain uses TRBV14 and TRBJ2-1; TRBD2 agrees at 7 bases. Germline lookup yields CDR1 SGHDN and CDR2 FVKESK. V shed 4 bases, J shed 14 bases, and the junction held 11 bases outside the gene matches. The CDR3 totals 13 residues. DNA for the CDR3: TGTGCCAGCAGCCCCTCCACTGTGCGGGAGAAGTTCTTC. Translation gives CASSPSTVREKFF.

The table lists this clonotype with many counts. The chain joins TRBV20-1 to TRBJ2-7; 11 nucleotides align to TRBD2. V was clipped by 0 bases and J by 9 bases; unmatched bases: 10. CDR3 length: 15 amino acids. CDR1 is DFQATT, CDR2 SNEGSKA, per germline (reference sequence). The CDR3 region is CSARDAEQGTSGQYF. The CDR3 DNA sequence: TGCAGTGCTAGAGATGCGGAACAGGGGACTAGCGGGCAGTACTTC.

This clonotype has a count of ten or more. This rearrangement joins TRBV20-1 to TRBJ2-7, with a weak D call TRBD2 (5 bases). CDR3 size: 15 residues. Deletions cut 3 bases from V and 0 bases from J, with 15 bases between. CDR1 DFQATT and CDR2 SNEGSKA come from the germline V gene (reference sequence). The CDR3 loop is CSASRSGALSYEQYF. CDR3 bases: TGCAGTGCTAGTAGAAGCGGCGCTCTCTCCTACGAGCAGTACTTC.

Many counts were recorded for this clonotype. This chain links TRBV10-3 with TRBJ1-2, with D perhaps TRBD1 (5 bases). Trimming left V 7 bases short and J 3 bases short, with 18 bases between. CDR3 length equals 15 residues. Germline lookup yields CDR1 ENHRY and CDR2 SYGVKD. The CDR3 sequence: CAIKPGIGTDYGYTF. The CDR3 region has the DNA TGTGCCATCAAGCCTGGGATTGGGACGGACTATGGCTACACCTTC.

This clonotype was recorded at least ten times. The genes are TRBV5-6 and TRBJ2-7; D might be TRBD1 or TRBD2, each matching 5 bases. This CDR3 spans 14 amino acids. CDR1 SGHDT and CDR2 YYEEEE come from the germline V gene. The V end lost 4 bases, the J end lost 4 bases, and 15 bases lay between the germline ends. CDR3 in amino acids: CASSGTEGFYEQYF. CDR3 coding DNA: TGTGCCAGCAGCGGAACAGAGGGGTTTTACGAGCAGTACTTC.

In this sample, this clonotype turned up many times. The genes are TRBV24-1 and TRBJ2-3; 13 bases line up with TRBD2. The CDR3 contains 18 residues. Germline CDR1 KGHDR, CDR2 SFDVKD. V shed 3 bases, J shed 6 bases, and the junction held 11 bases outside the gene matches. CDR3 coding DNA: TGTGCCACCAGTGATCTGGAGGGACTAGCGGGAAGAAGGGATACGCAGTATTTT. Protein: CATSDLEGLAGRRDTQYF.

CDR3 region: CSAPIQGAYEKLFF. The CDR3 DNA reads TGCAGTGCCCCTATTCAGGGGGCTTATGAAAAACTGTTTTTT. The chain carries TRBV20-1 and TRBJ1-4, with 8 bases identical to TRBD1. The germline gives CDR1 DFQATT, CDR2 SNEGSKA (reference sequence). The CDR3 loop spans 14 amino acids. Unmatched junction bases numbered 9, after V lost 6 bases and J lost 6 bases.

The sample holds a few counts of this clonotype. The V and J genes are TRBV7-3 and TRBJ2-1; D tentatively fits TRBD1 or TRBD2 (8 bases each). The CDR3 length is 24 residues. V was clipped by 3 bases and J by 4 bases, with 40 bases between them. The germline V gene has CDR1 SGHTA and CDR2 FQGTGA. The CDR3 bases are TGTGCCAGCAGCTTCGCCCCGGGACAGGTATCGTCTAGCGGGTCTTTGACCCATTACAATGAGCAGTTCTTC. Translating gives CASSFAPGQVSSSGSLTHYNEQFF.

This chain links TRBV7-6 with TRBJ2-2, with 13 positions matching TRBD2. Germline V gene lookup returns CDR1 SGHVS and CDR2 FNYEAQ. The trim removed 1 base at V and 1 base at J, leaving 3 bases unmatched. This CDR3 region has 18 residues. CDR3 loop: CASSLGTSGRGNTGELFF. The CDR3 bases are TGTGCCAGCAGCTTAGGGACTAGCGGGAGAGGGAACACCGGGGAGCTGTTTTTT. The whole variable domain, filled in from reference TRBV7-6 and TRBJ2-2, reads GAGVSQSPRYKVTKRGQDVALRCDPISGHVSLYWYRQALGQGPEFLTYFNYEAQQDKSGLPNDRFSAERPEGSISTLTIQRTEQRDSAMYRCASSLGTSGRGNTGELFFGEGSRLTVL.

This clonotype has at least ten counts. The V call is TRBV4-2, the J call TRBJ1-2; possible D gene TRBD1, 5 bases. The CDR3 consists of 16 residues. V was pared by 0 bases and J by 4 bases, with 15 bases between. Germline CDR1 is LGHNA and CDR2 is YNFKEQ. The DNA for the CDR3 is TGTGCCAGCAGCCAAGAAGGTGGCAGGGCAACCTATGGCTACACCTTC. Its protein is CASSQEGGRATYGYTF.